The clone carrying this T cell receptor (beta chain) came up a few times. These data come from a study of Graves' ophthalmopathy and Graves' hyperthyroidism. Across the whole study: The authors defined stable hyperthyroidism as no ophthalmopathy within 18 months of follow-up.

Germline CDR1 SGHRS, CDR2 YFSETQ. V gave up 4 bases and J gave up 9 bases; unmatched junction bases: 4. The CDR3 runs to 13 residues. From RNA, the CDR3 regions of TCR beta chains were amplified and sequenced. After a first-round RT-PCR with HTBI primers, a second-round multiplex PCR was run. TCRdb recomputed calls from the multiplex PCR reads with MiXCR, one row per CDR3 protein. The table has about 1.2 million distinct CDR3 sequences, approximately 35% seen once; the top ten hold over 8.5%. Sequencing was performed on peripheral blood or thyroid tissue (not recorded which). V usage is TRBV5-1 and J usage is TRBJ1-4; 9 nucleotides match TRBD1. The TCR was taken from an adult man with Graves' hyperthyroidism. In DNA, the CDR3 is TGCGCCAGCAGCGTGGGACAGGGCAAAAAACTGTTTTTT. Translation: CASSVGQGKKLFF.